This T cell receptor (beta chain) was found in a study of blood T cell repertoires in COVID-19. Study background: In each case, the material was cDNA or gDNA derived from T cells, B-cell-depleted T cells, or PBMCs.

Patients in Seattle were enrolled during active infection, then followed longitudinally. Original processing notes: From reference gene primer amplification, estimates of nucleated cell counts were derived. The protocol was immunoSEQ multiplex PCR, while the TCRdb copy is restricted to in-frame clones and leaves out a portion. V and J calls plus clone size are reproduced from that table; the DNA served to infer D and trimming. Among about 46,000 clones listed, over 75% were seen once. The CDR3 covers 17 residues. The germline V gene encodes CDR1 LGHDT and CDR2 YNNKEL (reference sequence). V gave up 1 base and J gave up 1 base, with 16 bases separating them.

This TCR came from a woman of 80 years or more with COVID-19, enrolled during active disease. V is TRBV3-1 (or the pseudogene TRBV3-2) and J is TRBJ2-5; D is unresolved. Input material: peripheral blood. The CDR3 coding sequence is TGTGCCAGCAGCCAAGCACCCCTCGGCGGTAGCCAAGAGACCCAGTACTTC. Translated, it gives CASSQAPLGGSQETQYF.